This is a list of T cell receptor beta chains from one sample in a study of T cells in narcolepsy. Measured with immunoSEQ multiplex PCR; TCRdb has only the in-frame clones, and not every one. The profile shows roughly 12,000 clones, around 94% of them singletons. Sequenced material: CD45RA- memory CD4+ T cells from PBMCs. The receptors come from a human donor with narcolepsy. The CDR3 runs from the conserved cysteine through the conserved F or W. A D gene is named only where the DNA matches it firmly. Only part of the rows carry a size: once, few, many, or a class if the clone is expanded.

D: .; V: TRBV29-1; J: TRBJ1-2; size: .; DNA: TGCAGCGCTATCAACAGGGCTGGCTACACCTTC; CDR3: CSAINRAGYTF
D: .; V: TRBV2; J: TRBJ1-2; size: .; DNA: TGTGCCAGCAGACGGGGTCACGGGGACTATGGCTACACCTTC; CDR3: CASRRGHGDYGYTF
D: .; V: TRBV5-5; J: TRBJ1-5; size: once; DNA: TGTGCCAGCAGCAACGACGGGGTTCCCAATCAGCCCCAGCATTTT; CDR3: CASSNDGVPNQPQHF
D: TRBD1; V: TRBV27; J: TRBJ1-2; size: .; DNA: TGTGCCAGCAGTACGACAGGGTGGCGTGGCTACACCTTC; CDR3: CASSTTGWRGYTF
D: .; V: TRBV5-1; J: TRBJ1-1; size: .; DNA: TGCGCCAGCCGCCTGTCCGGCCGGAACACTGAAGCTTTCTTT; CDR3: CASRLSGRNTEAFF
D: .; V: TRBV5-1; J: TRBJ1-3; size: .; DNA: TGCGCCAGCAGCCCCGGCCTCTCTGGAAACACCATATATTTT; CDR3: CASSPGLSGNTIYF
D: TRBD1; V: TRBV29-1; J: TRBJ2-1; size: .; DNA: TGCAGCGTTGCCCCGGACAGGGGCTTATACAATGAGCAGTTCTTC; CDR3: CSVAPDRGLYNEQFF
D: .; V: TRBV30; J: TRBJ1-4; size: .; DNA: TGTGCCTGGAGTGTCCTGGGGGGTTATGAAAAACTGTTTTTT; CDR3: CAWSVLGGYEKLFF
D: TRBD1; V: TRBV30; J: TRBJ1-3; size: .; DNA: TGTGCCTGCCCGGGACAGGGGTACGGAAACACCATATATTTT; CDR3: CACPGQGYGNTIYF
D: TRBD1; V: TRBV6-1; J: TRBJ1-2; size: .; DNA: TGTGCCAGCACCCGGGACAGGGGCTATGGCTACACCTTC; CDR3: CASTRDRGYGYTF
D: .; V: TRBV5-4; J: TRBJ1-2; size: .; DNA: TGTGCCAGCAGGCAGAACTATGGCTACACCTTC; CDR3: CASRQNYGYTF
D: TRBD2; V: TRBV2; J: TRBJ2-3; size: few; DNA: TGTGCCAGCAGTGTGGAGGCGGGGGGGGGTACGCAGTATTTT; CDR3: CASSVEAGGGTQYF
D: .; V: TRBV9; J: TRBJ2-6; size: .; DNA: TGTGCCAGCAGCGTCCATGGGGCCAACGTCCTGACTTTC; CDR3: CASSVHGANVLTF
D: .; V: TRBV6-6; J: TRBJ1-2; size: once; DNA: TGTGCCAGCGCTAACAACCAACAGGGAGGCTACACCTTC; CDR3: CASANNQQGGYTF
D: .; V: TRBV5-5; J: TRBJ1-2; size: .; DNA: TGTGCCAGCAGCGTGACTCAAGACTATGGCTACACCTTC; CDR3: CASSVTQDYGYTF
D: .; V: TRBV19; J: TRBJ1-2; size: .; DNA: TGTGCCAGTAGTAATTCGGGAGACTATGGCTACACCTTC; CDR3: CASSNSGDYGYTF
D: TRBD2; V: TRBV10-3; J: TRBJ2-1; size: .; DNA: TGTGCCATCAGTGTGACTAGCGGGGGGAGCTCCTACAATGAGCAGTTCTTC; CDR3: CAISVTSGGSSYNEQFF
D: .; V: TRBV5-5; J: TRBJ1-6; size: .; DNA: TGTGCCAGCAGTTGGGACGGAGGGGATTCACCCCTCCACTTT; CDR3: CASSWDGGDSPLHF
D: TRBD2; V: TRBV7-3; J: TRBJ2-1; size: .; DNA: TGTGCCAGCACCACCTCGGTGGCTAGCGGGGCGTCAGGTAATGAGCAGTTCTTC; CDR3: CASTTSVASGASGNEQFF
D: TRBD1; V: TRBV15; J: TRBJ1-2; size: .; DNA: TGTGCCACCAGCAGAGAACAGGGGAGCGGCTACACCTTC; CDR3: CATSREQGSGYTF
D: TRBD2; V: TRBV5-1; J: TRBJ2-5; size: .; DNA: TGCGCCAACAGCTTTCTAGCGGGGGATAAAGAGACCCAGTACTTC; CDR3: CANSFLAGDKETQYF
D: .; V: TRBV7-8; J: TRBJ1-2; size: .; DNA: TGTGCCAGCAGCTTAATAACAGACTATGGCTACACCTTC; CDR3: CASSLITDYGYTF
D: TRBD2; V: TRBV6-5; J: TRBJ2-1; size: .; DNA: TGTGCCAGCAGTTGGAGACTAGCGGGAGGGCAGAATGAGCAGTTCTTC; CDR3: CASSWRLAGGQNEQFF
D: TRBD1; V: TRBV18; J: TRBJ1-2; size: .; DNA: TGTGCCAGCTCACCGACGACAGGGGGCGCGTCTGGCTACACCTTC; CDR3: CASSPTTGGASGYTF
D: TRBD1; V: TRBV7-9; J: TRBJ1-1; size: .; DNA: TGTGCCAGCAGCTTCGTACCGGGGACAGGGGTCACTGAAGCTTTCTTT; CDR3: CASSFVPGTGVTEAFF
D: .; V: TRBV30; J: TRBJ2-1; size: .; DNA: TGTGCCTGGAAGAGGGCTAGCTCGGGGCGGGTGTTCTTC; CDR3: CAWKRASSGRVFF
D: .; V: TRBV10-3; J: TRBJ2-1; size: .; DNA: TGTGCCATCAGGGGGGTCACGCGAACCTACAATGAGCAGTTCTTC; CDR3: CAIRGVTRTYNEQFF
D: .; V: TRBV11-1; J: TRBJ2-7; size: .; DNA: TGTGCCAGCAGCTTACGACAGGCAGGCGAGCAGTACTTC; CDR3: CASSLRQAGEQYF
D: .; V: TRBV5-4; J: TRBJ2-2; size: .; DNA: TGTGCCAGCAGCTTGGGAGGGCAGGCGACCGGGGAGCTGTTTTTT; CDR3: CASSLGGQATGELFF
D: .; V: TRBV2; J: TRBJ1-1; size: once; DNA: TGTGCCAGCAGTGTCGAGAGCCTGAACACTGAAGCTTTCTTT; CDR3: CASSVESLNTEAFF
D: TRBD2; V: TRBV9; J: TRBJ2-1; size: .; DNA: TGTGCCAGCAGCGTAGGCGGGACTAAGCCGAATGAGCAGTTCTTC; CDR3: CASSVGGTKPNEQFF
D: .; V: TRBV19; J: TRBJ2-5; size: .; DNA: TGTGCCAGTAGTAACGCCCAACCCGGGCCCCAAGAGACCCAGTACTTC; CDR3: CASSNAQPGPQETQYF
D: TRBD2; V: TRBV11-3; J: TRBJ2-7; size: .; DNA: TGTGCCAGCAGCCCCGGACTAGCGGGAGGATTTAATGAGGAGCAGTACTTC; CDR3: CASSPGLAGGFNEEQYF
D: TRBD2; V: TRBV6-1; J: TRBJ2-7; size: .; DNA: TGTGCCAGCAGTGAAGGGGCTAGCGGGAGAAATGAGCAGTACTTC; CDR3: CASSEGASGRNEQYF
D: TRBD1; V: TRBV27; J: TRBJ2-7; size: .; DNA: TGTGCCACCCGATCGACAGGGGGGAACATCTACGAGCAGTACTTC; CDR3: CATRSTGGNIYEQYF
D: .; V: TRBV5-1; J: TRBJ1-2; size: once; DNA: TGCGCCAGCAGCTCGCCCAGGGACTTCCACGAGGCTAACTATGGCTACACCTTC; CDR3: CASSSPRDFHEANYGYTF
D: .; V: TRBV6-6; J: TRBJ1-5; size: .; DNA: TGTGCCAGCAACTCCGAAGGGGGCAATCAGCCCCAGCATTTT; CDR3: CASNSEGGNQPQHF
D: .; V: TRBV19; J: TRBJ2-3; size: .; DNA: TGTGCCAGTAGTATAGATGGGGACACCTCTAGCACAGATACGCAGTATTTT; CDR3: CASSIDGDTSSTDTQYF
D: TRBD1; V: TRBV23-1; J: TRBJ1-2; size: .; DNA: TGCGCCAGCAGTCACCGGGACAGCCCCGGAGGCTACACCTTC; CDR3: CASSHRDSPGGYTF
D: .; V: TRBV7-2; J: TRBJ2-1; size: .; DNA: TGTGCCAGCAGCTTAAGTCGAGGCGGAACTTACAATGAGCAGTTCTTC; CDR3: CASSLSRGGTYNEQFF
D: TRBD2; V: TRBV11-3; J: TRBJ2-5; size: .; DNA: TGTGCCAGCAGCACCCGACTAGCGGGAGTTCAAGAGACCCAGTACTTC; CDR3: CASSTRLAGVQETQYF
D: TRBD2; V: TRBV10-2; J: TRBJ2-3; size: once; DNA: TGCGCCACTAGGGCGCTAGCGGGATTTTCAGCAGATACGCAGTATTTT; CDR3: CATRALAGFSADTQYF
D: TRBD1; V: TRBV18; J: TRBJ2-1; size: .; DNA: TGTGCCAGCTCGAGGGACAGGGTTGTCCCGTACTCCTACAATGAGCAGTTCTTC; CDR3: CASSRDRVVPYSYNEQFF
D: .; V: TRBV7-2; J: TRBJ1-4; size: once; DNA: TGTGCCAGCAGTTCCCCCGTGACAGCTAATGAAAAACTGTTTTTT; CDR3: CASSSPVTANEKLFF
D: TRBD2; V: TRBV5-1; J: TRBJ2-3; size: .; DNA: TGCGCCAGCAGCGTTAGCGGGAGCTACACAGATACGCAGTATTTT; CDR3: CASSVSGSYTDTQYF
D: .; V: TRBV1; J: TRBJ1-2; size: .; DNA: TGCACCAGCAGCCAAGATACCACAGGGGTCTATGGCTACACCTTC; CDR3: CTSSQDTTGVYGYTF
D: TRBD2; V: TRBV18; J: TRBJ2-7; size: .; DNA: TGTGCCAGCTCCCTATCGACTAGCGGGGGGCGACACGAGCAGTACTTC; CDR3: CASSLSTSGGRHEQYF
D: .; V: TRBV11-2; J: TRBJ1-1; size: once; DNA: TGTGCCAGCAGCTTAGTACCGGCAGGGTCCGGGAACACTGAAGCTTTCTTT; CDR3: CASSLVPAGSGNTEAFF
D: .; V: TRBV7-3; J: TRBJ2-2; size: once; DNA: TGTGCCAGCAGCTTTCGGTTGGGCGGGGAGCTGTTTTTT; CDR3: CASSFRLGGELFF
D: .; V: TRBV5-6; J: TRBJ1-1; size: .; DNA: TGTGCCAGCAGCTTGGCCGGGGGGTACACTGAAGCTTTCTTT; CDR3: CASSLAGGYTEAFF